This T cell receptor (beta chain) derives from a study of T-cell reconstitution after alpha-beta-depleted transplantation in children. Preparation of the TCRbeta library was carried out with unique molecular identifiers. TCRdb analysed the PCR reads with MiXCR anew, one entry per CDR3 protein. The top ten hold roughly 4% of the sample, which has about 610,000 distinct CDR3 sequences, over 9.5% seen once. V lost 6 bases, J lost 6 bases, and 11 bases stayed unmatched. The CDR3 has 15 amino acids. Per the germline V gene, CDR1 is MNHEY and CDR2 is SMNVEV (reference sequence). This clonotype was obtained from a human donor who donated a stem cell graft to a child with acute myeloid leukemia. The J gene is TRBJ1-5, the V gene TRBV27; TRBD1 aligns across 7 bases. This material consisted of PBMCs from the stem cell graft donor, taken from the stem cell graft. CDR3 in DNA: TGTGCCAGCAGCGGGCGGAGGGGGCGAGCTCAGCCCCAGCATTTT. Its translation: CASSGRRGRAQPQHF.